The rows below give T cell receptor beta chains drawn from one sample of a study of blood T cells in healthy people across ages. TCRdb independently ran MiXCR on the 5' RACE reads; one entry per CDR3 protein. The sample lists hundreds of thousands of distinct CDR3 sequences, about 45% seen once, with 15% to 20% in the top ten. The sample consisted of blood. These receptors all stem from a man older than 75 in good health. The CDR3 runs from the conserved cysteine through the conserved F or W. D genes are given only for firm matches. Some rows mark clone size as missing; the rest say once, few, many or name a class of expanded clone.

V: TRBV4-3; J: TRBJ1-2; size: .; D: .; CDR3: CASSATGRANYGYTF; DNA: TGCGCCAGCAGCGCTACAGGGAGAGCTAACTATGGCTACACCTTC
V: TRBV20-1; J: TRBJ1-1; size: .; D: .; CDR3: CSVPPLGGYTEAFF; DNA: TGCAGTGTCCCCCCCCTAGGGGGTTACACTGAAGCTTTCTTT
V: TRBV7-2; J: TRBJ2-5; size: .; D: .; CDR3: CASSRGWEETQYF; DNA: TGTGCCAGCAGCCGCGGGTGGGAAGAGACCCAGTACTTC
V: TRBV6-5; J: TRBJ1-6; size: .; D: .; CDR3: CASSYDSPRRPGNSPLHF; DNA: TGTGCCAGCAGTTACGACTCCCCCCGACGACCCGGGAATTCACCCCTCCACTTT
V: TRBV5-1; J: TRBJ2-1; size: few; D: .; CDR3: CASSLETFPIEQFF; DNA: TGCGCCAGCAGCTTGGAGACGTTCCCCATTGAGCAGTTCTTC
V: TRBV7-3; J: TRBJ2-1; size: .; D: .; CDR3: CAGSLVGESYNEQFF; DNA: TGTGCCGGCAGCTTAGTGGGAGAGAGCTACAATGAGCAGTTCTTC
V: TRBV6-2/TRBV6-3; J: TRBJ1-2; size: .; D: .; CDR3: CASSYDSPIDGYTF; DNA: TGTGCCAGCAGTTATGACAGTCCCATAGATGGCTACACCTTC
V: TRBV7-2; J: TRBJ2-4; size: .; D: TRBD2; CDR3: CASGPRATSGVLAKNIQYF; DNA: TGTGCCAGCGGCCCTAGGGCGACTAGCGGAGTACTAGCCAAAAACATTCAGTACTTC
V: TRBV6-1; J: TRBJ1-5; size: few; D: .; CDR3: CASTQDSNQPQHF; DNA: TGTGCCAGCACACAGGATAGCAATCAGCCCCAGCATTTT
V: TRBV7-8; J: TRBJ2-7; size: few; D: TRBD1; CDR3: CASSLARTGYEQYF; DNA: TGTGCCAGCAGCTTAGCAAGGACAGGCTACGAGCAGTACTTC
V: TRBV6-2/TRBV6-3; J: TRBJ2-7; size: many; D: .; CDR3: CASSYVRGKGYEQYF; DNA: TGTGCCAGCAGTTACGTACGGGGTAAGGGCTACGAGCAGTACTTC
V: TRBV21-1; J: TRBJ2-7; size: .; D: .; CDR3: CASSTEHRGPRYEQYF; DNA: TGTGCCAGCAGCACGGAACACAGGGGCCCACGCTACGAGCAGTACTTC
V: TRBV2; J: TRBJ2-4; size: .; D: TRBD2; CDR3: CASSGLAGGPWEQYF; DNA: TGTGCCAGCAGTGGACTAGCGGGAGGGCCTTGGGAGCAGTACTTC
V: TRBV10-3; J: TRBJ2-1; size: .; D: TRBD2; CDR3: CAISESGGRDYNEQFF; DNA: TGTGCCATCAGTGAGTCCGGCGGGAGGGATTACAATGAGCAGTTCTTC
V: TRBV14; J: TRBJ2-1; size: once; D: TRBD2; CDR3: CASSQERSGGGLSYNEQFF; DNA: TGTGCCAGCAGCCAAGAGAGGAGCGGGGGGGGCCTCTCCTACAATGAGCAGTTCTTC
V: TRBV20-1; J: TRBJ2-7; size: .; D: .; CDR3: CSARDWQTYEQYF; DNA: TGCAGTGCTAGGGACTGGCAAACCTACGAGCAGTACTTC
V: TRBV6-2/TRBV6-3; J: TRBJ2-1; size: .; D: TRBD1; CDR3: CASRETGGNNEQFF; DNA: TGTGCCAGCCGTGAGACAGGGGGGAACAATGAGCAGTTCTTC
V: TRBV12-3/TRBV12-4; J: TRBJ1-5; size: .; D: .; CDR3: CASRSGEHQPQHF; DNA: TGTGCCAGCAGGTCAGGGGAGCATCAGCCCCAGCATTTT
V: TRBV20-1; J: TRBJ2-3; size: .; D: .; CDR3: CSARAVVVADTQYF; DNA: TGCAGTGCTAGGGCGGTCGTCGTAGCAGATACGCAGTATTTT
V: TRBV5-1; J: TRBJ2-7; size: .; D: .; CDR3: CASSLEGVYEQYF; DNA: TGCGCCAGCAGCTTAGAGGGTGTGTACGAGCAGTACTTC
V: TRBV29-1; J: TRBJ1-4; size: few; D: .; CDR3: CSYRVVGANEKLFF; DNA: TGCAGCTACAGGGTAGTGGGGGCTAATGAAAAACTGTTTTTT
V: TRBV11-2; J: TRBJ1-2; size: .; D: .; CDR3: CASSLVNSGSYGYTF; DNA: TGTGCCAGCAGCTTAGTTAACAGCGGATCCTATGGCTACACCTTC
V: TRBV6-2/TRBV6-3; J: TRBJ2-7; size: few; D: TRBD2; CDR3: CASRQTSGSYDEQYF; DNA: TGTGCCAGCAGGCAAACTAGCGGGAGTTACGACGAGCAGTACTTC
V: TRBV3-1; J: TRBJ2-7; size: few; D: TRBD2; CDR3: CASSQDERGPYEQYF; DNA: TGTGCCAGCAGCCAAGATGAGCGGGGTCCCTACGAGCAGTACTTC
V: TRBV28; J: TRBJ1-5; size: many; D: .; CDR3: CASSWGGGAINQPQHF; DNA: TGTGCCAGCAGTTGGGGGGGAGGGGCCATTAATCAGCCCCAGCATTTT
V: TRBV6-6; J: TRBJ2-3; size: .; D: .; CDR3: CASSYRRPTSTDTQYF; DNA: TGTGCCAGCAGTTACCGACGGCCTACTAGCACAGATACGCAGTATTTT
V: TRBV7-2; J: TRBJ2-4; size: .; D: TRBD2; CDR3: CASSLWRGGAKNIQYF; DNA: TGTGCCAGCAGCTTATGGCGGGGGGGAGCCAAAAACATTCAGTACTTC
V: TRBV4-3; J: TRBJ2-3; size: .; D: .; CDR3: CASSPGLAEILRDTQYF; DNA: TGCGCCAGCAGCCCCGGCTTAGCGGAGATCCTTAGAGATACGCAGTATTTT
V: TRBV20-1; J: TRBJ2-7; size: many; D: .; CDR3: CSATIGTSILEHEQYF; DNA: TGCAGTGCTACGATTGGGACATCGATATTAGAACACGAGCAGTACTTC
V: TRBV4-3; J: TRBJ2-4; size: .; D: .; CDR3: CASSQDWGVGGVKNIQYF; DNA: TGCGCCAGCAGCCAAGATTGGGGAGTGGGGGGTGTCAAAAACATTCAGTACTTC
V: TRBV20-1; J: TRBJ2-1; size: .; D: TRBD2; CDR3: CSARAGLAGFNEQFF; DNA: TGCAGTGCTAGGGCGGGACTAGCGGGATTCAATGAGCAGTTCTTC
V: TRBV7-9; J: TRBJ2-7; size: .; D: TRBD2; CDR3: CASSRGEGIYNEQYF; DNA: TGTGCCAGCAGCCGCGGGGAGGGCATTTACAATGAGCAGTACTTC
V: TRBV7-2; J: TRBJ2-1; size: few; D: TRBD2; CDR3: CASSLEGLADNEQFF; DNA: TGTGCCAGCAGCTTAGAGGGACTAGCGGACAATGAGCAGTTCTTC
V: TRBV19; J: TRBJ1-5; size: few; D: TRBD1; CDR3: CASSDRGNQPQHF; DNA: TGTGCCAGTTCGGACAGGGGCAATCAGCCCCAGCATTTT
V: TRBV7-3; J: TRBJ2-5; size: few; D: .; CDR3: CASSLMASSETQYF; DNA: TGTGCCAGCAGCTTAATGGCTAGCTCCGAGACCCAGTACTTC
V: TRBV9; J: TRBJ2-5; size: few; D: TRBD2; CDR3: CASSGPPGLAGQETQYF; DNA: TGTGCCAGCAGCGGCCCGCCGGGACTAGCGGGGCAAGAGACCCAGTACTTC
V: TRBV12-3/TRBV12-4; J: TRBJ2-7; size: once; D: TRBD2; CDR3: CASSRTGLAVSYEQYF; DNA: TGTGCCAGCAGCCGAACGGGACTAGCGGTCTCCTACGAGCAGTACTTC
V: TRBV7-2; J: TRBJ2-1; size: .; D: TRBD2; CDR3: CASRGTSGNYNEQFF; DNA: TGTGCCAGCAGGGGGACTAGCGGGAACTACAATGAGCAGTTCTTC
V: TRBV29-1; J: TRBJ1-1; size: many; D: .; CDR3: CSVEVLAIEAFF; DNA: TGCAGCGTTGAAGTATTAGCAATTGAAGCTTTCTTT
V: TRBV7-8; J: TRBJ1-4; size: .; D: .; CDR3: CASSLSTSNEKLFF; DNA: TGTGCCAGCAGCTTATCCACCTCTAATGAAAAACTGTTTTTT
V: TRBV20-1; J: TRBJ2-1; size: many; D: .; CDR3: CSAKPRDPSSYNEQFF; DNA: TGCAGTGCTAAACCCAGGGATCCGAGCTCCTACAATGAGCAGTTCTTC
V: TRBV7-2; J: TRBJ2-5; size: .; D: .; CDR3: CASSLYFRETQYF; DNA: TGTGCCAGCAGCTTATATTTCAGGGAGACCCAGTACTTC
V: TRBV7-2; J: TRBJ1-1; size: few; D: TRBD1; CDR3: CASSSRGRDTEAFF; DNA: TGTGCCAGCAGTTCCAGGGGGCGAGACACTGAAGCTTTCTTT
V: TRBV9; J: TRBJ1-4; size: few; D: .; CDR3: CASSVGEEKLFF; DNA: TGTGCCAGCAGCGTAGGGGAGGAAAAACTGTTTTTT
V: TRBV7-2; J: TRBJ2-7; size: .; D: TRBD2; CDR3: CASSGSSGRAYEQCF; DNA: TGTGCCAGCAGCGGTTCTAGCGGGAGGGCCTACGAGCAGTGCTTC
V: TRBV28; J: TRBJ2-7; size: .; D: .; CDR3: CASRPGMAYEQYF; DNA: TGTGCCAGCCGTCCAGGAATGGCCTACGAGCAGTACTTC
V: TRBV7-8; J: TRBJ2-7; size: .; D: .; CDR3: CASSTWSGSSYEQYF; DNA: TGTGCCAGCAGCACCTGGTCAGGGAGCTCCTACGAGCAGTACTTC
V: TRBV7-9; J: TRBJ2-7; size: few; D: .; CDR3: CASSATGSYEQYF; DNA: TGTGCCAGCAGCGCAACAGGGTCCTACGAGCAGTACTTC
V: TRBV12-3/TRBV12-4; J: TRBJ2-5; size: few; D: .; CDR3: CASSLASGGTETQYF; DNA: TGTGCCAGCAGTTTAGCGTCTGGGGGGACGGAGACCCAGTACTTC
V: TRBV11-3; J: TRBJ2-4; size: few; D: TRBD2; CDR3: CASSFFGRDKNIQYF; DNA: TGTGCCAGCAGCTTCTTCGGGAGGGACAAAAACATTCAGTACTTC
V: TRBV20-1; J: TRBJ1-5; size: .; D: .; CDR3: CSARDDWSSLNQPQHF; DNA: TGCAGTGCTAGAGATGACTGGAGTAGCCTCAATCAGCCCCAGCATTTT
V: TRBV19; J: TRBJ1-6; size: .; D: .; CDR3: CASNGDTLNSPLHF; DNA: TGTGCCAGTAACGGGGACACCCTTAATTCACCCCTCCACTTT
V: TRBV12-3/TRBV12-4; J: TRBJ2-5; size: .; D: .; CDR3: CASSFKGLETQYF; DNA: TGTGCCAGCAGTTTCAAGGGGTTGGAGACCCAGTACTTC